The entry below gives a single T cell receptor (beta chain) sequence along with its context. Produced via immunoSEQ multiplex PCR; TCRdb's table is partial and in-frame only. Among around 54,000 clones listed, around nine tenths were seen once. The data were obtained in a study of T cell responses to AZD1222 COVID-19 vaccine. The material sequenced was peripheral blood, taken 28 days after the second AZD1222 dose. The TCR comes from an adult who received the AZD1222 COVID-19 vaccine.

The chain's CDR3 is CASSPRINVGETQYF. The CDR3 bases are TGTGCCAGCAGCCCCCGGATCAACGTCGGGGAGACCCAGTACTTC. The chain employs TRBV7-2 and TRBJ2-5; the D is unclear. This CDR3 has 15 residues. CDR1 SGHTA and CDR2 FQGNSA come from the germline V gene. Trimming took 5 bases from V and 5 from J, leaving 18 bases between them.